The 7 T cell receptor beta chains below come from one sample, sequenced in a study of beta chain features in type 1 diabetes (dated by TCRdb to between 2018 and 2020). Their antigens are not known. Library generation was performed with the immunoSEQ multiplex PCR assay. All of the isolated RNA was reverse transcribed with the High Capacity cDNA Reverse Transcription Kit, so expressed TCRB transcripts were sequenced. TCRdb carries this immuneACCESS record with in-frame sequences only. Its versions omit some clonotypes, under half of them owing to an unresolved V gene in the studies checked, with the rest unexplained. The sample records under 300,000 clones, around 21% of which are singletons. The ten largest make up 0.028% of the sample. Overall results and qualifications from the work: Type 1 diabetes patients showed a moderate but significant shortening of TCRB CDR3 length in all four CD4+ subsets.

Sequencing was carried out using naive CD4+ T cells from blood. What this sample's cell subset or site label stands for: true naive CD4+ T cells. These receptor sequences come from a woman in her 40s with type 1 diabetes.

This clone was seen more than once but under ten times. The chain links TRBV27 to TRBJ2-7; 9 bases line up with TRBD1. The CDR3 runs 15 residues. The V gene's germline CDR1 is MNHEY and CDR2 SMNVEV (reference sequence). After removal of 4 bases from V and 3 bases from J, the junction contained 7 bases not matched to a gene. The CDR3 region has the DNA TGTGCCAGCAGTTCCCGGGACAGGGCAATCTACGAGCAGTACTTC. It specifies CASSSRDRAIYEQYF.

The chain links TRBV9 to TRBJ1-2; a possible D gene is TRBD1 (5 bases). Trimming removed 0 bases at V and 4 bases at J, with 13 bases between. Germline CDR1 is SGDLS and CDR2 is YYNGEE. CDR3 length: 15 residues. This CDR3 is CASSVEVAGVYGYTF. CDR3 nucleotide sequence: TGTGCCAGCAGCGTAGAGGTCGCGGGGGTCTATGGCTACACCTTC.

This clone was counted between two and nine times. The rearrangement joins TRBV9 to TRBJ1-2, with D uncertain. This CDR3 has 14 amino acids. Germline CDR1 reads SGDLS; CDR2 reads YYNGEE. Between the trimmed V and J ends, which lost 4 bases and 1 base, there was a span of 11 bases. CDR3 amino acids: CASSTHQVNYGYTF. As DNA, the CDR3 is TGTGCCAGCAGCACCCATCAGGTTAACTATGGCTACACCTTC.

This chain uses TRBV9 with TRBJ1-1; possibly TRBD1 for D (6 bases). The V end was cut by 0 bases, the J end by 6 bases, with 12 bases between. The CDR3 length is 14 residues. Germline assignment: CDR1 SGDLS and CDR2 YYNGEE. The CDR3 region is CASSVDGRGPEAFF. Written as DNA, the CDR3 is TGTGCCAGCAGCGTAGATGGCAGGGGACCTGAAGCTTTCTTT.

This clone was observed a handful of times. The genes are TRBV4-1 and TRBJ1-1; 7 positions match TRBD1. This CDR3 comprises 16 residues. Germline CDR1 is MGHRA and CDR2 is YSYEKL. The V gene end was trimmed by 1 base and the J gene end by 8 bases; junction bases not matched to a gene: 13. The CDR3 region is CASSQVPGQIFLEAFF. The DNA of the CDR3 is TGCGCCAGCAGCCAAGTCCCGGGACAGATTTTCCTCGAAGCTTTCTTT.

This clone came up a few times. This chain connects TRBV5-6 to TRBJ2-7; no definite D call. This CDR3 region has 15 residues. The V and J ends lost 3 bases and 0 bases respectively, with 13 bases between them. The V gene's germline CDR1 is SGHDT and CDR2 YYEEEE. CDR3 protein: CASSSLEVGSYEQYF. CDR3 DNA sequence: TGTGCCAGCAGCTCCCTCGAGGTGGGCTCCTACGAGCAGTACTTC.

Only a few counts were recorded for this clone. The V and J genes are TRBV28 and TRBJ1-2; D possibly corresponds to TRBD1 (6 bases). V gave up 6 bases and J gave up 4 bases, with 15 bases separating them. CDR1 and CDR2 from the germline V gene are MDHEN and SYDVKM. The CDR3 has 14 residues. The CDR3 DNA is TGTGCCAGCAGGAATTTTGGACAGCTCTATGGCTACACCTTC. It encodes CASRNFGQLYGYTF.